The 30 T cell receptor beta chains listed next were all sequenced from one sample in a study of CD8+ T cells in alopecia areata. Extracted from the samples, RNA was reverse transcribed into cDNA to serve as the sequencing template. Measured with immunoSEQ multiplex PCR; TCRdb has only the in-frame clones, and not every one. Found here are about 140,000 clones, 50% to 60% of them singletons; the top ten hold approximately 4.3%. Sequenced: CD4+ T cells sorted from blood. Every receptor here comes from a human donor in good health.

There are a few counts of this clone. V usage is TRBV29-1 and J usage is TRBJ1-2; D remains unclear. V gave up 7 bases and J gave up 8 bases, with 14 bases separating them. This CDR3 has 11 residues. Germline assignment: CDR1 SQVTM and CDR2 ANQGSEA. The CDR3: CSARVGWGYTF. The DNA for the CDR3 is TGCAGCGCCCGAGTGGGGTGGGGCTACACCTTC.

The CDR3 DNA follows: TGCAGCGTTGAAGACCCCAGCGGCGGGAGCCAGCAGTTCTTC. Protein sequence: CSVEDPSGGSQQFF. The genes are TRBV29-1 and TRBJ2-1, with 7 bases lining up with TRBD2. This CDR3 has 14 residues. The germline gives CDR1 SQVTM, CDR2 ANQGSEA. Losses at the gene ends were 0 bases for V and 11 bases for J; bases not matched to a gene: 10.

This clone was seen once. The chain carries TRBV28 and TRBJ2-7; 8 bases fit TRBD1. CDR1 is MDHEN, CDR2 SYDVKM, per germline. The CDR3 is 13 residues long. V was pared by 7 bases and J by 3 bases, with 5 bases of the junction left unmatched. CDR3 nucleotide sequence: TGTGCCAGCATTCAGGGGGCGAACTACGAGCAGTACTTC. Protein sequence: CASIQGANYEQYF.

This clone has more than one count but fewer than ten. The chain carries TRBV29-1 and TRBJ2-5; D uncertain. V shed 4 bases and J shed 7 bases, with 10 bases lying between them. The CDR3 spans 11 residues. The germline CDR1 and CDR2 sequences are SQVTM and ANQGSEA. CDR3 nucleotides: TGCAGCGTTGCGTTGTTGGGGACCCAGTACTTC. This codes for CSVALLGTQYF.

The chain is built from TRBV11-2 and TRBJ2-7; the match to TRBD1 covers 10 bases. The ends lost 3 bases at V and 3 bases at J; junction bases unmatched: 8. Germline V CDR1 and CDR2: SGHAT, FQNNGV. The CDR3 has 16 residues. The chain's CDR3 is CASSFSRDRGDYEQYF. In DNA, the CDR3 is TGTGCCAGCAGCTTCTCTCGGGACAGGGGTGACTACGAGCAGTACTTC.

The chain joins TRBV6-1 to TRBJ2-2; TRBD1 or TRBD2 may be the D gene (5 bases each). V lost 4 bases, J lost 5 bases, and 14 bases lay in between. CDR1 MNHNS and CDR2 SASEGT come from the germline V gene. This CDR3 spans 15 amino acids. For the CDR3, the DNA is TGTGCCAGCAGTGCCCGGGGCAGGGAAACCGGGGAGCTGTTTTTT. Translating gives CASSARGRETGELFF.

The chain employs TRBV6-1 and TRBJ1-5; D unresolved. V lost 1 base, J lost 4 bases, and 11 bases lay in between. The CDR3 runs 15 residues. CDR1 and CDR2 from the germline V gene are MNHNS and SASEGT. This CDR3 is CASSEDNGRNQPQHF. The CDR3 DNA is TGTGCCAGCAGTGAAGACAATGGCAGGAATCAGCCCCAGCATTTT.

This rearrangement joins TRBV29-1 to TRBJ2-1, with D unclear. This CDR3 has 13 amino acids. V was cut by 4 bases and J by 9 bases, with 16 bases left in between. Germline V gene sequence: CDR1 SQVTM, CDR2 ANQGSEA. The CDR3 here is CSVVLAAGREQFF. CDR3 DNA: TGCAGCGTTGTGCTGGCAGCTGGGCGTGAGCAGTTCTTC.

On this clone: Other DNA sequences in the sample encode the same CDR3. The chain carries TRBV7-6 and TRBJ2-7; D is unclear. The germline gives CDR1 SGHVS, CDR2 FNYEAQ. This CDR3 region has 13 residues. With 1 base removed from V and 2 bases from J, the gap between germline ends came to 6 bases. The CDR3 sequence is CASSLGSAYEQYF. In nucleotides, the CDR3 is TGTGCCAGCAGCTTAGGGAGTGCCTACGAGCAGTACTTC. Full variable domain (rest looked up from reference TRBV7-6 and TRBJ2-7): GAGVSQSPRYKVTKRGQDVALRCDPISGHVSLYWYRQALGQGPEFLTYFNYEAQQDKSGLPNDRFSAERPEGSISTLTIQRTEQRDSAMYRCASSLGSAYEQYFGPGTRLTVT.

A remark on this clone: The sample has other DNA sequences that encode this CDR3 too. This rearrangement joins TRBV2 to TRBJ2-2; unclear D gene. The length of the CDR3 is 14 residues. Trimming cost V 1 base and J 4 bases, with 7 bases left between them. Germline V gives CDR1 SNHLY, CDR2 FYNNEI. The CDR3 spells CASSEVRSTGELFF. DNA for the CDR3: TGTGCCAGCAGTGAAGTGCGGAGCACCGGGGAGCTGTTTTTT. Based on the CDR3 plus reference TRBV2 and TRBJ2-2, the full variable domain is EPEVTQTPSHQVTQMGQEVILRCVPISNHLYFYWYRQILGQKVEFLVSFYNNEISEKSEIFDDQFSVERPDGSNFTLKIRSTKLEDSAMYFCASSEVRSTGELFFGEGSRLTVL.

The genes are TRBV14 and TRBJ1-1; D not resolved. V gave up 0 bases and J gave up 7 bases, with 27 bases separating them. This CDR3 spans 19 amino acids. The germline CDR1 and CDR2 sequences are SGHDN and FVKESK. The CDR3, as DNA: TGTGCCAGCAGCCAAGATCGCTTAGCGGCCTCGTGGGATCGGGGTGAAGCTTTCTTT. As protein: CASSQDRLAASWDRGEAFF.

The rearrangement uses TRBV5-4 and TRBJ2-5, with 11 bases fitting TRBD2. Per the germline V gene, CDR1 is SGHNT and CDR2 is YYREEE (reference sequence). The junction had 10 bases not matched to a gene; V was cut back by 4 bases and J by 5 bases. This CDR3 has 16 residues. CDR3 in DNA: TGTGCCAGCAGCCCCCTTACTAGCGGGAGAAGCGAGACCCAGTACTTC. It encodes CASSPLTSGRSETQYF.

This clone was recorded a few times. The rearrangement links TRBV5-1 to TRBJ1-2; TRBD1 might be the D (5 bases). The CDR3 totals 15 residues. Trimming took off 4 bases at V and 8 bases at J, with 21 bases between the two ends. CDR1 and CDR2 (germline): SGHRS, YFSETQ. The CDR3 sequence is CASSGVGQGVGGYTF. The DNA for the CDR3 is TGCGCCAGCAGCGGGGTCGGGCAGGGTGTTGGAGGCTACACCTTC. Combining the CDR3 with reference TRBV5-1 and TRBJ1-2 gives the whole variable domain KAGVTQTPRYLIKTRGQQVTLSCSPISGHRSVSWYQQTPGQGLQFLFEYFSETQRNKGNFPGRFSGRQFSNSRSEMNVSTLELGDSALYLCASSGVGQGVGGYTFGSGTRLTVV.

This chain connects TRBV6-5 to TRBJ1-1, with D possibly matching TRBD1 (5 bases). V was cut by 0 bases and J by 4 bases, with 9 bases left in between. The CDR3 loop spans 14 amino acids. The germline CDR1 and CDR2 sequences are MNHEY and SVGAGI. The DNA for the CDR3 is TGTGCCAGCAGTTACTCTGGGGGGGTCACTGAAGCTTTCTTT. It specifies CASSYSGGVTEAFF.

This clone was recorded a few times. The chain combines TRBV2 with TRBJ2-7; 7 bases fit TRBD1. Germline V lookup: CDR1 SNHLY, CDR2 FYNNEI. CDR3 length: 13 residues. After removal of 4 bases from V and 3 bases from J, the junction contained 3 bases not matched to a gene. The CDR3 sequence: CASSAGTVYEQYF. The CDR3 coding sequence is TGTGCCAGCAGTGCAGGGACAGTCTACGAGCAGTACTTC.

The V gene is TRBV15, the J gene TRBJ2-7; no clear D. CDR3 length: 14 residues. V lost 5 bases and J lost 3, with 14 bases in between. CDR1 LNHNV and CDR2 YYDKDF come from the germline V gene (reference sequence). As DNA, the CDR3 is TGTGCCACCAGCGATGGAGTTCTCGGCTACGAGCAGTACTTC. Protein: CATSDGVLGYEQYF.

The V gene is TRBV6-1, the J gene TRBJ1-4; D ambiguous. The CDR3 loop spans 14 amino acids. V lost 1 base to trimming and J lost 7 bases, with 10 bases between them. Germline CDR1 reads MNHNS; CDR2 reads SASEGT. CDR3 DNA: TGTGCCAGCAGTGAAGTATCCCTGGGTGAAAAACTGTTTTTT. Amino acid sequence: CASSEVSLGEKLFF.

The V gene is TRBV7-8, the J gene TRBJ2-5; a weak D match, TRBD1 (5 bases). Trimming removed 0 bases at V and 5 bases at J, with 13 bases between. The CDR3 covers 15 residues. Germline V gene lookup returns CDR1 SGHVS and CDR2 FQNEAQ. The CDR3 DNA follows: TGTGCCAGCAGCTTAGCGCTAACAGGAAGTGAGACCCAGTACTTC. Its protein is CASSLALTGSETQYF.

This chain uses TRBV10-3 with TRBJ2-5; 8 bases map to TRBD2. The CDR3 sequence is 13 residues long. Germline V gives CDR1 ENHRY, CDR2 SYGVKD. Losses at the gene ends were 11 bases for V and 2 bases for J; bases not matched to a gene: 7. The CDR3, as DNA: TGTGCCTCAGGGCGGGAGGTTCAAGAGACCCAGTACTTC. This sequence encodes CASGREVQETQYF.

V gene TRBV6-6 combines with J gene TRBJ2-7; possibly TRBD2 for D (5 bases). CDR3 length: 13 amino acids. CDR1 and CDR2 (germline): MNHNY, SVGAGI (reference sequence). V was pared by 5 bases and J by 5 bases, with 13 bases between. The CDR3 spells CASSTRVFDEQYF. The CDR3 bases are TGTGCCAGCAGTACGAGGGTTTTCGACGAGCAGTACTTC.

This chain links TRBV6-5 with TRBJ2-7, with 9 bases lining up with TRBD1. CDR3 size: 11 residues. With 6 bases clipped from V and 6 bases from J, the junction kept 0 bases outside the gene matches. Germline V CDR1 and CDR2: MNHEY, SVGAGI. CDR3 amino acids: CASRDRGEQYF. The DNA for the CDR3 is TGTGCCAGCAGGGACAGGGGCGAGCAGTACTTC.

This chain links TRBV7-2 with TRBJ1-6; unclear D gene. Per the germline V gene, CDR1 is SGHTA and CDR2 is FQGNSA. Trimming removed 5 bases from V and 5 bases from J, with 7 bases in between. The CDR3 is 13 residues long. CDR3 nucleotides: TGTGCCAGCAGCCTTTTCGATAATTCACCCCTCCACTTT. Translated: CASSLFDNSPLHF.

The chain joins TRBV30 to TRBJ2-1; the D call may be TRBD1 or TRBD2 (6 bases each). This CDR3 comprises 14 residues. Germline V gene lookup returns CDR1 GTSNPN and CDR2 SVGIG (reference sequence). The V gene lost 8 bases and the J gene lost 10 bases, with 24 bases spanning the gap. The CDR3 DNA sequence: TGTGCCGGGAACCGACTAGGGGGTCGATTGGAGCAGTTCTTC. Protein sequence: CAGNRLGGRLEQFF.

V usage is TRBV29-1 and J usage is TRBJ2-3, with TRBD2 matching 8 bases. V gave up 1 base and J gave up 0 bases; unmatched junction bases: 6. Germline lookup yields CDR1 SQVTM and CDR2 ANQGSEA. The CDR3 is 16 residues long. The CDR3: CSVEGLERGSTDTQYF. Written as DNA, the CDR3 is TGCAGCGTTGAAGGTTTAGAGCGGGGGAGCACAGATACGCAGTATTTT.

V gene TRBV5-1 combines with J gene TRBJ1-1; TRBD1 aligns across 8 bases. J was trimmed by 0 bases and V by 0 bases; bases with no gene match: 7. Germline V CDR1 and CDR2: SGHRS, YFSETQ. The CDR3 runs to 17 residues. The CDR3 is CASSLAGGITMNTEAFF. CDR3 coding DNA: TGCGCCAGCAGCTTGGCAGGGGGCATTACTATGAACACTGAAGCTTTCTTT.

The V call is TRBV30, the J call TRBJ2-6; D gene uncertain. The CDR3 has 15 amino acids. Trimming took off 1 base at V and 0 bases at J, with 7 bases between the two ends. Germline V lookup: CDR1 GTSNPN, CDR2 SVGIG (reference sequence). The CDR3 region has the DNA TGTGCCTGGAGTGGGGGATCCTCTGGGGCCAACGTCCTGACTTTC. This translates into CAWSGGSSGANVLTF.

The CDR3 nucleotides are TGTGCCAGCAGCCCTGATAACTGGGTCGGGGAGCTGTTTTTT. It is translated as CASSPDNWVGELFF. The V call is TRBV7-3, the J call TRBJ2-2, with no clear D. CDR1 and CDR2 from the germline V gene are SGHTA and FQGTGA. V was shortened by 5 bases and J by 7 bases, with 14 bases between the two germline ends. CDR3 length equals 14 residues.

The chain joins TRBV6-5 to TRBJ2-7, with 7 nucleotides matching TRBD1. Per the germline V gene, CDR1 is MNHEY and CDR2 is SVGAGI. The V segment lost 1 base and the J segment 3 bases; nucleotides outside the gene matches: 6. CDR3 length equals 15 residues. CDR3 loop: CASSYFSPGGYEQYF. The DNA for the CDR3 is TGTGCCAGCAGTTACTTCAGTCCAGGGGGCTACGAGCAGTACTTC.

The V call is TRBV5-1, the J call TRBJ2-2; tentatively, D is TRBD1 or TRBD2 (5 bases each). Per germline, CDR1 SGHRS and CDR2 YFSETQ. CDR3 length: 16 amino acids. The V end was cut by 4 bases, the J end by 5 bases, with 18 bases between. The DNA for the CDR3 is TGCGCCAGCAGCCCAAGCGGTTGGGGCGGTACCGGGGAGCTGTTTTTT. It specifies CASSPSGWGGTGELFF. The whole variable domain, remainder taken from reference TRBV5-1 and TRBJ2-2, is KAGVTQTPRYLIKTRGQQVTLSCSPISGHRSVSWYQQTPGQGLQFLFEYFSETQRNKGNFPGRFSGRQFSNSRSEMNVSTLELGDSALYLCASSPSGWGGTGELFFGEGSRLTVL.

V usage is TRBV6-5 and J usage is TRBJ2-3; 7 bases are shared with TRBD1. V shed 3 bases and J 6 bases; nucleotides not matched to a gene: 6. Germline values: CDR1 MNHEY, CDR2 SVGAGI. This CDR3 contains 14 residues. The CDR3 sequence: CASSYRTGVDTQYF. CDR3 nucleotide sequence: TGTGCCAGCAGTTATAGAACAGGGGTGGATACGCAGTATTTT.